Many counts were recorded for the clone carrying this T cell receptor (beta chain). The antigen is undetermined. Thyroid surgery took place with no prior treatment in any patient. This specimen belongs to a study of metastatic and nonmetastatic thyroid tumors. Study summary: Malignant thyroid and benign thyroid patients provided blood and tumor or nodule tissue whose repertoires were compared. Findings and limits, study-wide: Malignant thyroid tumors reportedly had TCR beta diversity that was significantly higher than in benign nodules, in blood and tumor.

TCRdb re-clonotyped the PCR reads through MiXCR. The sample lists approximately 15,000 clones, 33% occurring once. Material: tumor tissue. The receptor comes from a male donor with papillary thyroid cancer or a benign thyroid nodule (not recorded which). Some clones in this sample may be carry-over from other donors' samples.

The DNA of the CDR3 is TGTGCCAGCAGCCAAGGACTAGCGGGAGCAGATACGCAGTATTTT. It yields the protein CASSQGLAGADTQYF. The V call is TRBV4-2, the J call TRBJ2-3; 12 bases align to TRBD2. J lost 4 bases, V lost 1 base, and 0 bases had no gene match. CDR3 length: 15 residues. CDR1 and CDR2 from the germline V gene are LGHNA and YNFKEQ.